The rows below give T cell receptor beta chains drawn from one sample of a study of control samples from healthy donors and cancer patients. Sequencing used immunoSEQ multiplex PCR; TCRdb keeps in-frame clones, though not all of them. The sample has 98,000 or so clones; 79% are singletons. The sequencing input was blood. These receptors were taken from a young woman in good health. The CDR3 runs from the conserved cysteine through the conserved F or W. A D gene is named only where the DNA matches it firmly. Not all rows give a size; the values are once, few, many and, for expanded clones, a class.

>TRBV19|NA|13|NA|TRBJ2-7
CASSIGPPYEQYF
TGTGCCAGTAGTATCGGACCCCCCTACGAGCAGTACTTC
>TRBV5-1|NA|14|NA|TRBJ1-4
CASSLKGRNEKLFF
TGCGCCAGCAGCTTGAAGGGACGAAATGAAAAACTGTTTTTT
>TRBV6-5|few|14|TRBD1|TRBJ1-2
CASNYGTGIGGYTF
TGTGCCAGCAACTACGGGACAGGGATTGGCGGCTACACCTTC
>TRBV4-3|once|16|NA|TRBJ1-4
CASSPRVSAGNEKLFF
TGCGCCAGCAGCCCCCGCGTTTCGGCGGGTAATGAAAAACTGTTTTTT
>TRBV30|NA|12|NA|TRBJ2-7
CAWDRDSYEQYF
TGTGCTTGGGATAGGGATTCCTACGAGCAGTACTTC
>TRBV30|NA|16|NA|TRBJ1-1
CAWDSHRVGRNTEAFF
TGTGCCTGGGACTCCCACCGGGTGGGTAGGAACACTGAAGCTTTCTTT
>TRBV30|NA|11|NA|TRBJ2-7
CAWSDSYEQYF
TGTGCCTGGAGTGATTCCTACGAGCAGTACTTC
>TRBV12-3/TRBV12-4|few|12|NA|TRBJ2-7
CASSLEGYEQYF
TGTGCCAGCAGTTTAGAAGGATACGAGCAGTACTTC
>TRBV5-1|NA|15|NA|TRBJ1-1
CASSPGPNRDTEAFF
TGCGCCAGCAGCCCGGGACCAAATAGGGACACTGAAGCTTTCTTT
>TRBV5-4|NA|16|TRBD1|TRBJ2-7
CASSAGQGTGTYEQYF
TGTGCCAGCAGCGCTGGACAGGGGACAGGGACCTACGAGCAGTACTTC
>TRBV5-6|few|14|NA|TRBJ2-2
CASSLKAGYGELFF
TGTGCCAGCAGCTTGAAAGCGGGTTACGGGGAGCTGTTTTTT
>TRBV5-1|NA|20|NA|TRBJ1-6
CASSGGAGARPRGYNSPLHF
TGCGCCAGCAGCGGTGGGGCAGGGGCACGGCCCCGGGGCTATAATTCACCCCTCCACTTT
>TRBV19|NA|20|NA|TRBJ2-7
CASSRTAWDRLTIWIHEQYF
TGTGCCAGTAGTCGAACGGCCTGGGACCGACTTACCATATGGATCCACGAGCAGTACTTC
>TRBV5-1|NA|17|NA|TRBJ2-1
CASSPISGTLDYNEQFF
TGCGCCAGCAGCCCAATTTCCGGGACCTTAGACTACAATGAGCAGTTCTTC
>TRBV5-1|NA|16|TRBD2|TRBJ2-1
CASRAASGALAVEQFF
TGCGCCAGCCGCGCGGCTAGCGGGGCCCTGGCTGTAGAGCAGTTCTTC
>TRBV7-8|NA|14|NA|TRBJ1-2
CASSLAGKLRGYTF
TGTGCCAGCAGCTTAGCGGGCAAGCTTAGGGGCTACACCTTC
>TRBV7-9|NA|15|NA|TRBJ2-2
CASTSWVLDTGELFF
TGTGCCAGCACCTCCTGGGTCTTGGACACCGGGGAGCTGTTTTTT
>TRBV9|NA|13|NA|TRBJ2-3
CASSPRPRDTQYF
TGTGCCAGCAGCCCCCGACCGAGAGATACGCAGTATTTT
>TRBV18|NA|15|NA|TRBJ1-2
CASSYGGSSLYGYTF
TGTGCCAGCTCATATGGAGGCAGCTCACTCTATGGCTACACCTTC
>TRBV5-1|NA|15|TRBD1|TRBJ1-1
CASTVAGQGNTEAFF
TGCGCCAGCACGGTGGCGGGACAGGGAAACACTGAAGCTTTCTTT
>TRBV14|NA|17|TRBD2|TRBJ2-3
CASSQYVAGVWPDTQYF
TGTGCCAGCAGCCAATACGTGGCGGGGGTTTGGCCAGATACGCAGTATTTT
>TRBV21-1|NA|15|NA|TRBJ2-7
CASSKISRDRYEQYF
TGTGCCAGCAGCAAAATCTCTCGAGACAGGTACGAGCAGTACTTC
>TRBV4-2|NA|16|NA|TRBJ2-5
CASSQSEAGAQETQYF
TGTGCCAGCAGCCAATCAGAGGCGGGGGCTCAAGAGACCCAGTACTTC
>TRBV5-4|NA|15|TRBD1|TRBJ1-4
CASSSWTGGNEKLFF
TGTGCCAGCAGCTCTTGGACAGGGGGGAATGAAAAACTGTTTTTT
>TRBV6-1|NA|12|NA|TRBJ2-7
CASSEAGVGQYF
TGTGCCAGCAGTGAAGCCGGGGTTGGGCAGTACTTC
>TRBV9|NA|14|NA|TRBJ2-3
CASSVWQGVDTQYF
TGTGCCAGCAGCGTTTGGCAGGGAGTAGATACGCAGTATTTT
>TRBV5-1|NA|15|TRBD2|TRBJ2-5
CASSLGGTSQETQYF
TGCGCCAGCAGCTTGGGAGGGACTAGTCAAGAGACCCAGTACTTC
>TRBV12-3/TRBV12-4|NA|12|NA|TRBJ1-2
CASRGTAVGYTF
TGTGCCAGCAGAGGGACGGCTGTTGGCTACACCTTC
>TRBV4-2|NA|11|NA|TRBJ2-7
CASSQSYEQYF
TGTGCCAGCAGCCAATCCTACGAGCAGTACTTC
>TRBV24-1|NA|14|NA|TRBJ1-2
CATSDSPRNYGYTF
TGTGCCACCAGTGATTCCCCCCGAAACTATGGCTACACCTTC
>TRBV5-4|NA|14|TRBD1|TRBJ2-1
CASSRQGSYNEQFF
TGTGCCAGCAGCCGACAGGGTTCCTACAATGAGCAGTTCTTC
>TRBV11-2|once|15|NA|TRBJ1-2
CASSLEFGGNYGYTF
TGTGCCAGCAGCTTAGAATTCGGGGGCAATTATGGCTACACCTTC
>TRBV27|few|17|TRBD1|TRBJ1-1
CASRPRTGGVLNTEAFF
TGTGCCAGCAGGCCTAGGACAGGGGGGGTTCTGAACACTGAAGCTTTCTTT
>TRBV29-1|NA|13|NA|TRBJ2-1
CSVRGSVVHEQFF
TGCAGCGTTAGGGGGTCGGTGGTCCATGAGCAGTTCTTC
>TRBV2|few|14|TRBD1|TRBJ1-5
CASSGGRGSQPQHF
TGTGCCAGCAGTGGAGGCAGGGGGTCTCAGCCCCAGCATTTT
>TRBV10-1|NA|14|NA|TRBJ1-1
CASSESMGNTEAFF
TGCGCCAGCAGTGAGTCGATGGGGAACACTGAAGCTTTCTTT
>TRBV2|NA|14|TRBD2|TRBJ2-5
CASIRGGAQETQYF
TGTGCCAGCATTCGCGGGGGGGCCCAAGAGACCCAGTACTTC
>TRBV3-1/TRBV3-2|NA|15|NA|TRBJ2-3
CASSHKGLGTDTQYF
TGTGCCAGCAGCCATAAGGGACTGGGCACAGATACGCAGTATTTT
>TRBV7-8|NA|13|NA|TRBJ2-7
CASSPGRNYEQYF
TGTGCCAGCAGCCCGGGACGAAACTACGAGCAGTACTTC
>TRBV10-3|NA|16|TRBD2|TRBJ2-1
CAISLNRGGLPNEQFF
TGTGCCATCAGTTTAAATCGGGGGGGCCTGCCCAATGAGCAGTTCTTC
>TRBV27|NA|14|NA|TRBJ2-1
CASAQPGSYNEQFF
TGTGCCAGCGCTCAACCCGGCTCCTACAATGAGCAGTTCTTC
>TRBV9|NA|15|NA|TRBJ2-1
CASSGGPSSYNEQFF
TGTGCCAGCAGCGGAGGACCGAGCTCCTACAATGAGCAGTTCTTC